The clone carrying this TCR beta chain came up a few times. Its antigen remains unknown. Each CDR3 protein is one row after TCRdb ran MiXCR on the 5' RACE reads. The repertoire holds over 400,000 distinct CDR3 sequences, approximately 26% seen once, with about 0.9% in the top ten. These data come from a study of CD8 T cells in ankylosing spondylitis. General study results and limits: Certain motif variants had earlier appeared in reactive arthritis synovial fluid and blood. A TCR beta motif of 8 or 9 highly homologous variants appeared characteristic of ankylosing spondylitis blood. Reportedly, significant enrichment of disease-linked clones occurred in matched ankylosing spondylitis synovial fluid. Clones that were linked to disease were CD8+ and were relatively rare in peripheral blood.

The CDR3 is 11 residues long. Germline values: CDR1 MGHRA, CDR2 YSYEKL. Trimming cost V 6 bases and J 8 bases, with 10 bases left between them. The chain uses TRBV4-1 and TRBJ1-2; D remains unclear. This TCR came from a male donor with ankylosing spondylitis. Specimen: blood, either unsorted or a sorted T cell fraction (not recorded which). The CDR3 bases are TGCGCCAGCAGAAAGAATGGCGGCTACACCTTC. Its translation is CASRKNGGYTF.